Listed here are 9 T cell receptor beta chains from one sample, sequenced in a study of T cell clusters in autoimmune cytopenias. One tube held mixed TRB-A and TRB-B primer pools for touch-down PCR. TCRdb processed the multiplex PCR reads again and assigns one entry to each CDR3 protein, with no DNA. This sample's table has nearly 15,000 distinct CDR3 sequences. Roughly 40,000 genome equivalents of blood DNA were amplified for TRB. Separately, the same data were catalogued under a study of T cell repertoires in aging, cancer and after chemotherapy.

The sequenced sample consisted of peripheral blood. The receptors originated from a human donor in good health.

The genes are TRBV27 and TRBJ1-1; TCRdb names TRBD1, which stays unverified in the absence of DNA. CDR1 and CDR2 (germline): MNHEY, SMNVEV (reference sequence). This CDR3 contains 14 residues. CDR3 amino acids: CASSLTGQGDEAFF.

The V gene is TRBV24-1, the J gene TRBJ2-3; the D gene TCRdb calls, TRBD2, cannot be checked with no DNA. Germline V gives CDR1 KGHDR, CDR2 SFDVKD. The CDR3 is 14 amino acids. This CDR3 reads CATSPPSGRAAQYF.

CDR3 amino acids: CASSLGRGRGQTQYF. The rearrangement links TRBV11-1 to TRBJ2-5; TCRdb calls TRBD1, which cannot be checked without DNA. Germline V gene sequence: CDR1 SGHAT, CDR2 FQDESV (reference sequence). This CDR3 is built from 15 residues.

CDR3 region: CASSLSSEAFF. V is TRBV12-3 or TRBV12-4 and J is TRBJ1-1. The CDR3 runs to 11 residues.

The chain carries TRBV6-1 and TRBJ1-4; the D gene TCRdb calls, TRBD1, cannot be checked with no DNA. This CDR3 is 13 amino acids long. Germline CDR1 and CDR2: MNHNS and SASEGT. The CDR3 here is CASVQGNGEKLFF.

V and J are TRBV12-3 or TRBV12-4 and TRBJ1-1. The CDR3 loop spans 14 amino acids. The CDR3 protein is CASSRDSGNTEAFF.

The V call is TRBV6-1, the J call TRBJ2-3; the D gene TCRdb calls, TRBD2, cannot be checked with no DNA. Germline V gene sequence: CDR1 MNHNS, CDR2 SASEGT. The CDR3 loop spans 14 amino acids. The CDR3: CASSGTSGSNTQYF.

V gene TRBV6-6 combines with J gene TRBJ2-7; as DNA is missing, the TRBD1 call by TCRdb cannot be tested. Germline V gives CDR1 MNHNY, CDR2 SVGAGI (reference sequence). The CDR3 length is 16 residues. CDR3 amino acids: CAAAPIVIPRSYEQYF.

This chain connects TRBV19 to TRBJ2-1; TCRdb reports TRBD1, a call that lacks DNA to check it against. Per the germline V gene, CDR1 is LNHDA and CDR2 is SQIVND (reference sequence). The CDR3 spans 11 residues. The CDR3 loop reads CASSIGTRAFF. Looking up the rest from reference TRBV19 and TRBJ2-1 gives the full variable domain: DGGITQSPKYLFRKEGQNVTLSCEQNLNHDAMYWYRQDPGQGLRLIYYSQIVNDFQKGDIAEGYSVSREKKESFPLTVTSAQKNPTAFYLCASSIGTRAFFGPGTRLTVL.